This T cell receptor beta chain was documented in a study of cytotoxic CD8 clonotypes in ibrutinib-treated CLL. Turning to this clone: Antigen unknown.

Only in-frame clones appear in the TCRdb table, and some are missing; sequencing was by immunoSEQ multiplex PCR. There are about 330,000 clones in the sample; about 64% occur only once, and roughly 6.8% lies in the top ten. The study, taken as a whole, reports: Under treatment, the uncommon public clonotypes either contracted or remained stable.

Germline CDR1 and CDR2: SGHRS and YFSETQ. The CDR3 is 17 amino acids. V lost 2 bases and J lost 4; bases outside the gene matches: 11. Material: PBMCs, obtained after 36 months of ibrutinib treatment. The chain employs TRBV5-1 and TRBJ2-2, with 7 bases that match TRBD2. This TCR was recovered from a human donor with chronic lymphocytic leukemia. As DNA, the CDR3 is TGCGCCAGCAGCTTATCCGGGACTATTGATCGCACCGGGGAGCTGTTTTTT. This codes for CASSLSGTIDRTGELFF. Looking up the rest from reference TRBV5-1 and TRBJ2-2 gives the full variable domain: KAGVTQTPRYLIKTRGQQVTLSCSPISGHRSVSWYQQTPGQGLQFLFEYFSETQRNKGNFPGRFSGRQFSNSRSEMNVSTLELGDSALYLCASSLSGTIDRTGELFFGEGSRLTVL.